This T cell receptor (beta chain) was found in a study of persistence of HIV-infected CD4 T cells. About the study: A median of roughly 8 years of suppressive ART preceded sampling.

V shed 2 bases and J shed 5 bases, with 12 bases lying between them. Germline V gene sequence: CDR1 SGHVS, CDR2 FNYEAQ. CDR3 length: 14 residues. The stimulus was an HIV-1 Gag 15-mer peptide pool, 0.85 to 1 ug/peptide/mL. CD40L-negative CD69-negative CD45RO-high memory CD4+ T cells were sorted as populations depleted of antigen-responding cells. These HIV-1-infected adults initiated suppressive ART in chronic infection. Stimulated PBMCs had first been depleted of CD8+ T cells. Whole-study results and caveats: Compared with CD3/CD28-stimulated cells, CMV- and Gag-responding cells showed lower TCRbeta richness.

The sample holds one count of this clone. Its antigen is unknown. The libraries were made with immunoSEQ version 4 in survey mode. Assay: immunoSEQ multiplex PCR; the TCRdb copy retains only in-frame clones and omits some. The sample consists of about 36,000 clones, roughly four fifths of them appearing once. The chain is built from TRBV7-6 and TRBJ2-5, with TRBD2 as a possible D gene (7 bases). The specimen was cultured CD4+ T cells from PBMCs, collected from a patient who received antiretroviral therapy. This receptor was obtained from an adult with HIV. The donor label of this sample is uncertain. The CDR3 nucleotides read TGTGCCAGCAGCTTAACGGGGGGCGGGGAGACCCAGTACTTC. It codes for CASSLTGGGETQYF.